This T cell receptor beta chain stems from a study of cytomegalovirus exposure and HLA in healthy donors. Whole-study results and caveats: The dataset shows that most TCR sequences were rare, while some public TCRs occurred in many donors. In vitro testing confirmed three CMV-associated chains as specific for CMV antigens.

Comments on this clone: What it binds is not known.

The CDR3 runs to 15 residues. Trimming stripped 4 bases from V and 0 bases from J, with 13 bases between. CDR1 and CDR2 from the germline V gene are MDHEN and SYDVKM. Data came from immunoSEQ multiplex PCR; TCRdb stores just in-frame clones and leaves some out. The sample holds 300,000 to 400,000 clones, 86% seen once. The TCR sequence derives from a woman in her late teens or twenties in good health and CMV-seronegative. The V call is TRBV28, the J call TRBJ2-7, with a tentative D call TRBD1 (5 bases). The specimen was PBMCs. CDR3: CASSSTAPSSYEQYF. CDR3 nucleotide sequence: TGTGCCAGCAGTTCGACAGCTCCGAGCTCCTACGAGCAGTACTTC.